This T cell receptor beta chain is drawn from a study of T cells in localized non-small cell lung cancer. Germline lookup yields CDR1 SNHLY and CDR2 FYNNEI. This CDR3 region has 14 residues. V gave up 4 bases and J gave up 3 bases, with 12 bases separating them. Clones were read by immunoSEQ multiplex PCR, and TCRdb kept only the in-frame ones, dropping some. This table holds some 22,000 clones, about 88% found once. With regard to this clone: Its antigen remains unknown.

General study results and limits: Patients showing higher blood T cell density tended to see longer overall survival.

This sequence was found in a man aged 35 to 69 with stage I lung adenocarcinoma. The chain recombines TRBV2 with TRBJ2-5, with D possibly matching TRBD2 (5 bases). The material was peripheral blood, obtained before any cancer treatment. The CDR3 DNA reads TGTGCCAGCAGTGTGGCTAGCATCAAAGAGACCCAGTACTTC. Amino acids: CASSVASIKETQYF.